This T cell receptor (beta chain) was identified during a study of T cell responses to AZD1222 COVID-19 vaccine. Study outcomes and limitations: Samples come after the peak T cell response, not at day 14. Spike-wide coverage was observed for vaccine-associated CD4 TCRs, with dominant responses at 160-218 and 743-854. Baseline seropositivity occurred in only a handful of AZD1222 recipients. An increase in Spike-specific TCR breadth and depth was observed after two AZD1222 doses.

Points on this clone: The antigen is undetermined.

The data were produced by immunoSEQ multiplex PCR, yet TCRdb's version contains in-frame clones alone and is incomplete. The repertoire consists of over 130,000 clones, with approximately 90% occurring once and the leading ten covering roughly 4.7%. Per the germline V gene, CDR1 is KGHSH and CDR2 is LQKENI. The V and J ends lost 10 bases and 10 bases respectively, with 20 bases between them. This CDR3 spans 13 amino acids. The V gene is TRBV18, the J gene TRBJ2-1; perhaps TRBD1 as D (5 bases). This sequence was found in an adult in good health. This specimen consisted of peripheral blood, obtained on day 0 of AZD1222 vaccination. CDR3 sequence (DNA): TGTGCCACCGCATCAGGAAGGGGCGAAGAGCAGTTCTTC. The encoded protein is CATASGRGEEQFF.